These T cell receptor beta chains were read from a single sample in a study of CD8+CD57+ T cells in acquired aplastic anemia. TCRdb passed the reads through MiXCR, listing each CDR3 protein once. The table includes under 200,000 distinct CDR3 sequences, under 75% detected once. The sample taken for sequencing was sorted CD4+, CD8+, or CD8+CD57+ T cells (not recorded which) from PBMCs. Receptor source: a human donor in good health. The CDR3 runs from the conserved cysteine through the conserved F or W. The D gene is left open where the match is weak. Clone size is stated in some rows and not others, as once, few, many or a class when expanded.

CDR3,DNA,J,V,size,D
CAISEFSYTGAGEAFF,TGTGCCATCAGTGAGTTTTCGTACACAGGGGCCGGGGAAGCTTTCTTT,TRBJ1-1,TRBV10-3,once,TRBD1
CASSLARDGTYNEQFF,TGTGCCAGCAGCCTTGCCAGGGACGGAACCTACAATGAGCAGTTCTTC,TRBJ2-1,TRBV4-2,NA,NA
CSARMGGEIGNTIYF,TGCAGTGCTAGAATGGGGGGAGAAATAGGAAACACCATATATTTT,TRBJ1-3,TRBV20-1,NA,NA
CATSRGGGGAYEQYF,TGTGCCACCAGCAGAGGTGGGGGTGGTGCCTACGAGCAGTACTTC,TRBJ2-7,TRBV15,few,NA
CASTSQGLGSGNTIYF,TGTGCCAGCACTTCCCAGGGGCTGGGCTCTGGAAACACCATATATTTT,TRBJ1-3,TRBV9,NA,NA
CASSPNYEQYF,TGTGCCAGCAGTCCCAACTACGAGCAGTACTTC,TRBJ2-7,TRBV6-2/TRBV6-3,many,NA
CSVGTPQETQYF,TGCAGCGTTGGGACTCCCCAAGAGACCCAGTACTTC,TRBJ2-5,TRBV29-1,NA,NA
CSASKGDTQYF,TGCAGTGCTAGTAAAGGTGATACGCAGTATTTT,TRBJ2-3,TRBV20-1,NA,NA
CASSFVRDTEAFF,TGTGCCAGCAGTTTTGTCAGGGATACTGAAGCTTTCTTT,TRBJ1-1,TRBV28,NA,NA
CASSLGDSQETQHF,TGTGCCAGCAGTTTAGGGGACAGCCAAGAGACCCAGCATTTT,TRBJ1-5,TRBV12-3/TRBV12-4,NA,TRBD1
CASSPLQGNYGYTF,TGTGCCAGCAGTCCACTTCAGGGGAACTATGGCTACACCTTC,TRBJ1-2,TRBV9,many,NA
CASSQRPGQVSDNEQFF,TGTGCCAGCAGTCAAAGACCGGGACAAGTCTCCGACAATGAGCAGTTCTTC,TRBJ2-1,TRBV12-3/TRBV12-4,NA,NA
CASRTGAGTEAFF,TGTGCCAGTCGGACCGGGGCTGGCACTGAAGCTTTCTTT,TRBJ1-1,TRBV19,NA,NA
CSVEGGGTGVYGYEQYF,TGCAGCGTTGAAGGAGGAGGGACAGGCGTGTATGGGTACGAGCAGTACTTC,TRBJ2-7,TRBV29-1,NA,TRBD1
CASSLEEYAEQFF,TGTGCCAGCAGCTTAGAGGAGTATGCTGAGCAGTTCTTC,TRBJ2-1,TRBV11-1,few,NA
CASSLVKQETQYF,TGTGCCAGCAGCTTAGTGAAGCAAGAGACCCAGTACTTC,TRBJ2-5,TRBV7-2,NA,NA
CASSEGTGANVLTF,TGTGCCAGCAGTGAGGGAACTGGGGCCAACGTCCTGACTTTC,TRBJ2-6,TRBV2,NA,NA
CATSRDRGYNEQFF,TGTGCCACCAGCAGAGATCGAGGATACAATGAGCAGTTCTTC,TRBJ2-1,TRBV15,few,NA